Each of the 25 T cell receptor beta chains below was sequenced from the same sample in a study of human T cells and chemical hapten exposure. MiXCR, applied by TCRdb to the RACE reads, yields one record per CDR3 protein. This table has 100,000 or so distinct CDR3 sequences, nearly 35% appearing once. Time point of the sample: patch test 3, about 24 weeks after DPC sensitization. Described treatment: therapeutic diphenylcyclopropenone sensitization with weekly scalp DPC. Sequencing used whole blood, obtained in connection with sensitization to the hapten diphenylcyclopropenone (DPC). These receptors were obtained from a man aged 40-55 years with alopecia areata. Some clones in this sample may be carry-over from other donors' samples.

The chain carries TRBV20-1 and TRBJ1-6; TRBD1 might be the D (5 bases). V dropped 3 bases and J dropped 7 bases, with 19 bases sitting between them. The CDR3 has 16 amino acids. Per the germline V gene, CDR1 is DFQATT and CDR2 is SNEGSKA (reference sequence). The CDR3 sequence is CSARALGNWGNSPLHF. DNA for the CDR3: TGCAGTGCTAGGGCATTAGGAAATTGGGGGAATTCACCCCTCCACTTT.

V gene TRBV5-4 combines with J gene TRBJ2-7; 9 nucleotides agree with TRBD1. After removal of 2 bases from V and 3 bases from J, the junction contained 3 bases not matched to a gene. The CDR3 has 14 amino acids. The germline gives CDR1 SGHNT, CDR2 YYREEE (reference sequence). CDR3 DNA: TGTGCCAGCAGCTTTGTGGGACAGGGCTACGAGCAGTACGTC. This sequence encodes CASSFVGQGYEQYV.

The rearrangement joins TRBV6-2 or TRBV6-3 to TRBJ2-5; possible D gene TRBD2, 5 bases. The V end was cut by 6 bases, the J end by 2 bases, with 16 bases between. Germline V lookup: CDR1 MNHEY, CDR2 SVGEGT. The CDR3 contains 15 residues. DNA of the CDR3: TGTGCCAGCAGGCGAGACCCGACGGGGCAAGAGACCCAGTACTTC. Protein: CASRRDPTGQETQYF.

This chain links TRBV5-7 with TRBJ2-7, with D tentatively TRBD1 (6 bases). TRBV5-7 is filed as an ORF, its function uncertain. The V gene lost 1 base and the J gene lost 3 bases, with 8 bases spanning the gap. The CDR3 runs 13 residues. Written as DNA, the CDR3 is TGTGCCAGCAGCTTGTACAGGGTCTACGAGCAGTACGTC. This encodes CASSLYRVYEQYV.

This clonotype was detected only a few times. The chain recombines TRBV5-5 with TRBJ1-3; D is ambiguous. Deletions cut 6 bases from V and 4 bases from J, with 17 bases between. The germline V gene has CDR1 SGHKS and CDR2 YYEKEE (reference sequence). The CDR3 extends over 15 amino acids. CDR3 residues: CASTHLNNLGNTIYF. The CDR3 nucleotides read TGTGCCAGCACCCATCTGAATAACCTGGGAAACACCATATATTTT.

The gene calls are TRBV20-1 and TRBJ1-1; D unresolved. This CDR3 has 13 amino acids. Trimming took off 1 base at V and 0 bases at J, with 6 bases between the two ends. Germline V lookup: CDR1 DFQATT, CDR2 SNEGSKA (reference sequence). The CDR3 nucleotides read TGCAGTGCTAGAGGCAGCTTGAACACTGAAGCTTTCTTT. It codes for CSARGSLNTEAFF.

V usage is TRBV6-2 or TRBV6-3 and J usage is TRBJ2-3; D is uncertain. The ends were cut back, 7 bases at V and 5 bases at J, with 7 bases in the middle. Germline CDR1 MNHEY, CDR2 SVGEGT. This CDR3 has 11 amino acids. CDR3 amino acids: CASNFGDTQYF. CDR3 sequence (DNA): TGTGCCAGCAATTTTGGAGATACGCAGTATTTT.

This clonotype was observed a few times. This chain uses TRBV6-5 with TRBJ2-7; possibly TRBD2 for D (5 bases). This CDR3 has 14 residues. Germline V lookup: CDR1 MNHEY, CDR2 SVGAGI. V lost 0 bases to trimming and J lost 2 bases, with 8 bases between them. CDR3: CASSYSDGTYEQYF. DNA for the CDR3: TGTGCCAGCAGTTACTCGGACGGGACCTACGAGCAGTACTTC.

This clonotype was seen only a few times. The CDR3 region has the DNA TGCGCCAGCAGCCAAGATCCCAGCAGGGCCCGTGAGCAGTTCTTC. As protein: CASSQDPSRAREQFF. The chain employs TRBV4-3 and TRBJ2-1; possibly TRBD1 for D (5 bases). This CDR3 is 15 amino acids long. The germline V and J ends were trimmed by 0 bases and 9 bases, with 15 bases remaining between them. Germline CDR1 LGHNA, CDR2 YSLEER.

This clonotype was counted a few times. The chain couples TRBV28 to TRBJ2-7; tentatively, D is TRBD2 (6 bases). Trimming left V 3 bases short and J 3 bases short, with 30 bases between. The CDR3 is made up of 20 amino acids. Germline V gives CDR1 MDHEN, CDR2 SYDVKM. CDR3 in DNA: TGTGCCAGCAGTTTGAACCGCTTCTCCCGGGACTCCCGAGATCTCTACGAGCAGTACTTC. Translating gives CASSLNRFSRDSRDLYEQYF.

Only a few counts were recorded for this clonotype. The chain links TRBV12-3 or TRBV12-4 to TRBJ1-5; D perhaps matches TRBD1 (5 bases). The CDR3 covers 14 residues. The V and J ends lost 4 bases and 10 bases respectively, with 17 bases between them. The CDR3 loop is CASSSGQGTNPQHF. DNA of the CDR3: TGTGCCAGCAGTTCCGGGCAGGGAACGAATCCCCAGCATTTT.

This clonotype was observed a handful of times. The chain uses TRBV7-3 and TRBJ1-1; unclear D gene. The germline V gene has CDR1 SGHTA and CDR2 FQGTGA. V was trimmed by 5 bases and J by 4 bases, leaving 11 bases between them. This CDR3 comprises 13 residues. CDR3 region: CASSPGRGTEAFF. CDR3 nucleotide sequence: TGTGCCAGCAGCCCGGGCCGGGGCACTGAAGCTTTCTTT. Full variable domain (remainder filled in from reference TRBV7-3 and TRBJ1-1): GAGVSQTPSNKVTEKGKYVELRCDPISGHTALYWYRQSLGQGPEFLIYFQGTGAADDSGLPNDRFFAVRPEGSVSTLKIQRTERGDSAVYLCASSPGRGTEAFFGQGTRLTVV.

This clonotype has more than one count but fewer than ten. The chain combines TRBV5-5 with TRBJ1-2; D gene uncertain. V lost 0 bases and J lost 0, with 9 bases in between. Germline lookup yields CDR1 SGHKS and CDR2 YYEKEE (reference sequence). This CDR3 has 15 residues. CDR3 in amino acids: CASSLVVSTNYGYTF. CDR3 coding DNA: TGTGCCAGCAGCTTGGTTGTCAGTACTAACTATGGCTACACCTTC.

The V and J genes are TRBV20-1 and TRBJ2-5; D not certain. There are 12 residues in the CDR3. Deletions cut 3 bases from V and 1 base from J, with 6 bases between. The V gene's germline CDR1 is DFQATT and CDR2 SNEGSKA (reference sequence). The CDR3 here is CSARHSQETQYF. The CDR3 coding sequence is TGCAGTGCTAGGCACAGCCAAGAGACCCAGTACTTC.

This clonotype showed up many times. The rearrangement uses TRBV24-1 and TRBJ2-3; no firm D call. Trimming stripped 2 bases from V and 7 bases from J, with 15 bases between. CDR1 KGHDR and CDR2 SFDVKD come from the germline V gene. The CDR3 covers 15 residues. Written as DNA, the CDR3 is TGTGCCACCAGTGATTCAGCTGTCGTGGGCAATACGCAGTATTTT. Protein product: CATSDSAVVGNTQYF.

The rearrangement uses TRBV5-1 and TRBJ2-6; the D gene is possibly TRBD1 (6 bases). V lost 4 bases, J lost 0 bases, and 11 bases lay in between. The CDR3 totals 16 residues. Germline CDR1 SGHRS, CDR2 YFSETQ. CDR3 nucleotides: TGCGCCAGCAGCATCGACAGGATCTCTGGGGCCAACGTCCTGACTTTC. The encoded protein is CASSIDRISGANVLTF.

V usage is TRBV28 and J usage is TRBJ2-7, with 9 nucleotides matching TRBD2. This CDR3 is 14 amino acids long. Trimming removed 4 bases from V and 0 bases from J; junction bases left unmatched: 1. Germline-derived CDR1 and CDR2 are MDHEN and SYDVKM. The CDR3 DNA follows: TGTGCCAGCAGTTCTAGCGGGGACTCCTACGAGCAGTACGTC. This codes for CASSSSGDSYEQYV.

V and J are TRBV12-3 or TRBV12-4 and TRBJ2-1; D call uncertain. V lost 6 bases, J lost 8 bases, and 8 bases lay in between. This CDR3 region has 11 residues. The CDR3: CASRGYDEQFF. DNA of the CDR3: TGTGCCAGCAGGGGTTACGATGAGCAGTTCTTC.

The V gene is TRBV29-1, the J gene TRBJ2-3, with 8 bases that match TRBD1. V dropped 4 bases and J dropped 6; count of bases not matched to a gene: 9. Germline lookup yields CDR1 SQVTM and CDR2 ANQGSEA. The CDR3 contains 14 residues. CDR3 bases: TGCAGCGTTGTGGCAGGGGGCGGGTTGGATACGCAGTATTTT. Residues: CSVVAGGGLDTQYF.

The chain recombines TRBV7-9 with TRBJ1-1; D uncertain. Germline values: CDR1 SEHNR, CDR2 FQNEAQ (reference sequence). Trimming shortened V by 4 bases and J by 7 bases, and 19 bases separated the two germline ends. The CDR3 extends over 15 amino acids. Written as DNA, the CDR3 is TGTGCCAGCAGCTCCGCAATGGGGAAAGGCTATGAAGCTTTCTTT. As protein: CASSSAMGKGYEAFF.

This clonotype was observed a few times. The V gene is TRBV28, the J gene TRBJ2-1; 9 nucleotides match TRBD1. Germline V gene lookup returns CDR1 MDHEN and CDR2 SYDVKM. The ends lost 10 bases at V and 6 bases at J; junction bases unmatched: 10. The CDR3 totals 14 residues. The chain's CDR3 is CAIPAPGQGNEQFF. The CDR3 nucleotides are TGTGCCATCCCTGCCCCGGGACAGGGCAATGAGCAGTTCTTC.

The V call is TRBV7-2, the J call TRBJ1-2; 9 bases match TRBD1. From germline, CDR1 is SGHTA and CDR2 FQGNSA. The CDR3 spans 15 residues. V lost 5 bases to trimming and J lost 4 bases; unmatched junction nucleotides: 8. CDR3 residues: CASSPEQGASYGYTF. Here the CDR3 DNA reads TGTGCCAGCAGCCCGGAACAGGGGGCGTCCTATGGCTACACCTTC.

Only a few counts were recorded for this clonotype. The gene calls are TRBV12-3 or TRBV12-4 and TRBJ2-3; no clear D. The CDR3 contains 14 residues. The V end was cut by 7 bases, the J end by 2 bases, with 13 bases between. CDR3 DNA: TGTGCCAGCACACTTAGACACCCCACAGATACGCAGTATTTT. As protein: CASTLRHPTDTQYF.

J is TRBJ1-5 and V is TRBV7-8, with 7 bases matching TRBD1. CDR1 and CDR2 (germline): SGHVS, FQNEAQ. This CDR3 spans 16 amino acids. The junction had 6 bases not matched to a gene; V was cut back by 2 bases and J by 2 bases. Here the CDR3 DNA reads TGTGCCAGCAGCTTATTGGGCAGGGGGGGCAATCAGCCCCAGCATTTT. Protein: CASSLLGRGGNQPQHF.

The chain uses TRBV24-1 and TRBJ2-3, with 12 positions matching TRBD2. The CDR3 spans 18 residues. Germline CDR1 and CDR2: KGHDR and SFDVKD. The junction had 8 bases not matched to a gene; V was cut back by 3 bases and J by 2 bases. CDR3 region: CATSDRRLAGGSTDTQYF. In DNA, the CDR3 is TGTGCCACCAGTGATCGGAGGCTAGCGGGAGGGTCCACAGATACGCAGTATTTT.